These 5 T cell receptor beta chains share one sample of origin, sequenced in a study of patients and donors after allogeneic stem cell transplantation. TCRdb fed the RT-PCR reads into MiXCR, producing one record per CDR3 protein. The sample includes under 200,000 distinct CDR3 sequences, approximately 31% of them seen just once. Sequenced input: blood, either unsorted or a sorted T cell fraction (not recorded which). Receptor source: a human donor who was either an allogeneic HSCT recipient or a stem cell or donor lymphocyte infusion donor (not recorded which). It is not recorded whose cells these are; they may come from a transplant donor.

In this sample, this clonotype turned up once. The V gene is TRBV6-5, the J gene TRBJ2-7; 9 bases align to TRBD2. Germline lookup yields CDR1 MNHEY and CDR2 SVGAGI. CDR3 length equals 17 residues. J gave up 2 bases and V 0 bases, and 8 bases lay outside the gene matches. CDR3 in amino acids: CASSYSISEREAYEQYF. The CDR3 DNA reads as TGTGCCAGCAGTTACTCGATAAGTGAGCGGGAGGCCTACGAGCAGTACTTC.

The chain has TRBV12-3 or TRBV12-4 and TRBJ2-7; a weak D match, TRBD2 (5 bases). This CDR3 is built from 13 residues. Trimming pared 9 bases from V and 2 bases from J, leaving 14 bases between. The CDR3 DNA is TGTGCCAGTGCCGTGAGGACTGCCTACGAGCAGTACTTC. Translating gives CASAVRTAYEQYF.

This clonotype has a handful of counts. The J gene is TRBJ2-1, the V gene TRBV3-1, with D perhaps TRBD2 (6 bases). The CDR3 spans 13 residues. With 1 base removed from V and 9 bases from J, the gap between germline ends came to 10 bases. Germline CDR1 is LGHDT and CDR2 is YNNKEL (reference sequence). The CDR3 protein is CASSQVRLVEQFF. The CDR3 DNA reads TGTGCCAGCAGCCAAGTAAGACTAGTTGAGCAGTTCTTC.

The chain employs TRBV7-9 and TRBJ1-5; D remains unclear. The V end was cut by 3 bases, the J end by 6 bases, with 9 bases between. The CDR3 loop spans 13 amino acids. The germline V gene has CDR1 SEHNR and CDR2 FQNEAQ (reference sequence). The CDR3 DNA reads as TGTGCCAGCAGCTTGTTAGAGGGTCAGCCCCAGCATTTT. As protein: CASSLLEGQPQHF.

The chain has TRBV12-3 or TRBV12-4 and TRBJ2-5; D is undetermined. Trimming cost V 6 bases and J 2 bases, with 16 bases left between them. The CDR3 is 15 amino acids. Written as DNA, the CDR3 is TGTGCCAGCAGCCCGCCTATGAGGTCGCAAGAGACCCAGTACTTC. It encodes CASSPPMRSQETQYF.